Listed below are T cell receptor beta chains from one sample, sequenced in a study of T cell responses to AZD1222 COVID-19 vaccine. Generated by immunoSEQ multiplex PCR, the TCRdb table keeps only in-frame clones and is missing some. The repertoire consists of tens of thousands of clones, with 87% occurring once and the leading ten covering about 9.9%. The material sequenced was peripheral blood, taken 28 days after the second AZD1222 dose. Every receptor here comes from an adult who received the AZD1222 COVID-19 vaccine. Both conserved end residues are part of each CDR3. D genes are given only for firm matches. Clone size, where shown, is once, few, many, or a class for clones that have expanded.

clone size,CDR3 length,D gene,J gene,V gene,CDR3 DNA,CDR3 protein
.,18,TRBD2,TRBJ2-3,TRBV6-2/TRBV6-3,TGTGCCAGCAGCCGCGGGACTAGCGGGGGCGGGGGCACAGATACGCAGTATTTT,CASSRGTSGGGGTDTQYF
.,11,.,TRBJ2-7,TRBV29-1,TGCAGCGTTGAAGTAGCGCGGGTAGGGTACTTC,CSVEVARVGYF
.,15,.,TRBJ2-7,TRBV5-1,TGCGCCAGCAGCTTGCAAACCGGGGCCACCTACGAGCAGTACTTC,CASSLQTGATYEQYF
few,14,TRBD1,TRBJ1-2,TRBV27,TGTGCCAGCAGTTTACGGGGGGACAGGTATGGCTACACCTTC,CASSLRGDRYGYTF
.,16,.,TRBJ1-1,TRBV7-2,TGTGCCAGCAGCCAAACCGGTTTCGGGAGGGACACTGAAGCTTTCTTT,CASSQTGFGRDTEAFF
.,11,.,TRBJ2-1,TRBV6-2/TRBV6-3,TGTGCCAGCAGTTCGGGCAATGAGCAGTTCTTC,CASSSGNEQFF
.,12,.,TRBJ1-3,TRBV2,TGTGCCAGCCAGGGTGCTGGAAACACCATATATTTT,CASQGAGNTIYF
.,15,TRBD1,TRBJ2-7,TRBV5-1,TGCGCCAGCAGCTTGGGGACAGGCATCACTTACGAGCAGTACTTC,CASSLGTGITYEQYF
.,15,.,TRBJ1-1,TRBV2,TGTGCCAGCACCAAAGAATCCGGAGGAAACACTGAAGCTTTCTTT,CASTKESGGNTEAFF
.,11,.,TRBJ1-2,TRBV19,TGTGCCAGCGGGGGGGGCCAGGGCTACACCTTC,CASGGGQGYTF
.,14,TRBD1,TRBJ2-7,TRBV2,TGTGCCAGCAAACCTCGGACAGGGGGCTACGAGCAGTACTTC,CASKPRTGGYEQYF
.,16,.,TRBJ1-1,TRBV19,TGTGCCAGTAGCCCCCAAGATGGTACAATGAACACTGAAGCTTTCTTT,CASSPQDGTMNTEAFF
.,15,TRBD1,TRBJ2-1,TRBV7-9,TGTGCCAGCAGCAACCGGGACAGCTTTTGGAGTGAGCAGTTCTTC,CASSNRDSFWSEQFF
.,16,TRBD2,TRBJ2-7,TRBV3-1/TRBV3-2,TGTGCCAGCAGCCAAGATCCTAGCGGGGGGGCCTACGAGCAGTACTTC,CASSQDPSGGAYEQYF
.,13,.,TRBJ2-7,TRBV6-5,TGTGCCAGCAGACCGGGACAACCCTACGAGCAGTACTTC,CASRPGQPYEQYF
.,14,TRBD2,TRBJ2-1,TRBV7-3,TGTGCCAGCAGCTCGAAAACTAGCGTCGATGAGCAGTTCTTC,CASSSKTSVDEQFF
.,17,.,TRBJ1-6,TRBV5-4,TGTGCCAGCAGCTGGACATCGGCGAGCTCCTATAATTCACCCCTCCACTTT,CASSWTSASSYNSPLHF